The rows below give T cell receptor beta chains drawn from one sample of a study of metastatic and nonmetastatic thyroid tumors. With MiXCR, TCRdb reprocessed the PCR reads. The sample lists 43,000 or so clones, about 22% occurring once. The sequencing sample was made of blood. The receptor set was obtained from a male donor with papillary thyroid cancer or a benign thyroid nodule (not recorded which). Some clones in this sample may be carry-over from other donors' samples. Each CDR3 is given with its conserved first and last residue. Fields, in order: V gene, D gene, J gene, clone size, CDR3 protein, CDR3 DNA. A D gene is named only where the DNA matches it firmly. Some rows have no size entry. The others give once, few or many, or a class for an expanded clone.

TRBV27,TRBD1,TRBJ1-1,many,CASRPGTAAEAFF,TGTGCCAGCAGACCCGGGACAGCCGCTGAAGCTTTCTTT
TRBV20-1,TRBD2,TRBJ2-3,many,CSARGGSGEDTQYF,TGCAGTGCTAGAGGGGGTAGCGGGGAGGATACGCAGTATTTT
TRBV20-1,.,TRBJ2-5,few,CSAREQGIQETQYF,TGCAGTGCTAGAGAGCAGGGAATACAAGAGACCCAGTACTTC
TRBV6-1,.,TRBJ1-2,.,CATRGLSYGYTF,TGTGCCACCCGGGGCCTGTCGTATGGCTACACCTTC
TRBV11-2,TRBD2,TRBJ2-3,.,CASSRGTAGVGTDTQYF,TGTGCCAGCAGCCGGGGTACAGCGGGAGTAGGGACAGATACGCAGTATTTT
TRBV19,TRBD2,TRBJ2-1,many,CASSPRGAGGLNEQFF,TGTGCCAGTAGTCCCCGGGGGGCGGGAGGGCTCAATGAGCAGTTCTTC
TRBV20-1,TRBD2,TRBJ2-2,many,CSCSGRYTGELFF,TGCAGTTGTAGCGGGAGGTACACCGGGGAGCTGTTTTTT
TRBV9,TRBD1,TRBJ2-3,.,CASSVGGRGPTDTQYF,TGTGCCAGCAGCGTAGGTGGCAGGGGGCCCACAGATACGCAGTATTTT
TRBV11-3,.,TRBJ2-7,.,CASSLDQGKQYF,TGTGCCAGCAGCTTAGATCAGGGGAAGCAGTACTTC
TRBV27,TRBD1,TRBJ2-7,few,CASSPRRRQGGYF,TGTGCCAGCAGTCCCAGGCGACGACAGGGTGGGTACTTC
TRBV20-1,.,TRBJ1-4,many,CSARDLAGNRANEKLFF,TGCAGTGCTAGAGATCTTGCGGGGAACAGGGCTAATGAAAAACTGTTTTTT
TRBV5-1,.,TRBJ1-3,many,CASSVQDSGNTIYF,TGCGCCAGCAGCGTTCAAGACTCTGGAAACACCATATATTTT
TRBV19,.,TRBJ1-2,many,CASSMWGADYGYTF,TGTGCCAGTAGTATGTGGGGGGCGGATTATGGCTACACCTTC
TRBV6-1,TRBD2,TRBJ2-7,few,CASERGGPYEQYF,TGTGCCAGCGAGCGGGGGGGCCCCTACGAGCAGTACTTC
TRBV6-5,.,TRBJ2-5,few,CASSYFRGRVEETQYF,TGTGCCAGCAGTTACTTTAGAGGCAGGGTCGAAGAGACCCAGTACTTC
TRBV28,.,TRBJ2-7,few,CASTPGRGSYEQYF,TGTGCCAGCACCCCAGGTCGGGGATCCTACGAGCAGTACTTC